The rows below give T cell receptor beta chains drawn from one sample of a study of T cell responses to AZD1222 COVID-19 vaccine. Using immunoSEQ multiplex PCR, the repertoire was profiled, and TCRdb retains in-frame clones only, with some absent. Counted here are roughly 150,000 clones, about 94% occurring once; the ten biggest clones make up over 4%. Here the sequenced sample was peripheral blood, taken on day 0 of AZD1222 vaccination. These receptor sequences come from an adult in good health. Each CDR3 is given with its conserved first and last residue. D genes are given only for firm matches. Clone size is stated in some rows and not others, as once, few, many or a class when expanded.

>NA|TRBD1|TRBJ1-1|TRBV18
CASSPARGDTEAFF
TGTGCCAGCTCACCGGCCAGGGGGGACACTGAAGCTTTCTTT
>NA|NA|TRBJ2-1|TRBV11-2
CASSFGSSYNEQFF
TGTGCCAGCAGCTTTGGGAGCTCCTACAATGAGCAGTTCTTC
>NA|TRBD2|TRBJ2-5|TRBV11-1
CASSPSGTYQETQYF
TGTGCCAGCAGCCCTAGCGGGACTTACCAAGAGACCCAGTACTTC
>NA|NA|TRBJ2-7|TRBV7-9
CASSLSEGSYEQYF
TGTGCCAGCAGCTTATCTGAAGGATCCTACGAGCAGTACTTC
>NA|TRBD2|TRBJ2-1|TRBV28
CASSLSTSGSQVNEQFF
TGTGCCAGCAGTTTATCTACTAGCGGGAGTCAGGTCAATGAGCAGTTCTTC
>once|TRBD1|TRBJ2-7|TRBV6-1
CASSEVRGQGIDEQYF
TGTGCCAGCAGTGAAGTTAGGGGACAGGGGATCGACGAGCAGTACTTC
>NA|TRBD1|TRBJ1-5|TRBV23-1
CASSQSGGTGDQPQHF
TGCGCCAGCAGTCAATCCGGGGGGACAGGGGACCAGCCCCAGCATTTT
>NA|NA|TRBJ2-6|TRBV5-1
CANLNARLGANVLTF
TGCGCCAACCTAAACGCCCGTCTGGGGGCCAACGTCCTGACTTTC
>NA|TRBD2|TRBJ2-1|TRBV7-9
CASSVSPGLAGYNEQFF
TGTGCCAGCAGCGTCTCACCGGGACTAGCGGGGTACAATGAGCAGTTCTTC
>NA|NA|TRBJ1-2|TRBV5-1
CASSLALDTNYGYTF
TGCGCCAGCAGCTTGGCCCTAGATACTAACTATGGCTACACCTTC
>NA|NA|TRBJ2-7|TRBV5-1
CASSARLAMDEQYF
TGCGCCAGCAGCGCCCGTCTAGCGATGGACGAGCAGTACTTC
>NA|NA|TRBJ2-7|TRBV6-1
CASSDETRYEQYF
TGTGCCAGCAGTGACGAGACACGGTACGAGCAGTACTTC